This T cell receptor beta chain comes out of a study of immune heterogeneity within non-small cell lung tumors. Points from the study as a whole: Statistically, local T-cell clonality exhibited a moderate yet significant correlation with local tumor mutational burden (R around 0.32).

Amplification of TCR beta CDR3 was performed by multiplex PCR with 32 V and 13 J primers. TCRdb fed the multiplex PCR reads into MiXCR, producing one record per CDR3 protein. The table shows about 10,000 distinct CDR3 sequences, with around 17% occurring only once. The authors used 600 ng of bulk tumor genomic DNA per sample as template. Spaced far apart, several biopsies were taken from each primary tumor during surgery. Curative surgery was performed on patients who had untreated, newly diagnosed non-small cell lung cancer. For this clonotype: What it binds is not known. A much larger clone sits a single nucleotide away, making a read error possible.

In germline, CDR1 is ENHRY, CDR2 SYGVKD. This CDR3 spans 16 amino acids. The germline V and J ends were trimmed by 7 bases and 0 bases, with 15 bases remaining between them. The V gene is TRBV10-3, the J gene TRBJ2-2; D might be TRBD2 (5 bases). The clonotype was recovered from a man aged 40-55 years with non-small cell lung cancer. Sample: lung tumor tissue. CDR3 nucleotide sequence: TGTGCCATCATGGGATCCCGGGGTCCGAACACCGGGGAGCTGTTTTTT. The encoded protein is CAIMGSRGPNTGELFF.